Below, 23 T cell receptor beta chains from the same sample are listed, as sequenced in a study of CD8 T cells in ankylosing spondylitis. TCRdb called the 5' RACE reads again in MiXCR, with one record for every CDR3 protein. This sample carries under 450,000 distinct CDR3 sequences, roughly 20% of them seen once, and the ten largest clones take about an eighth. Source material: blood, either unsorted or a sorted T cell fraction (not recorded which). These receptors were collected from a male donor with ankylosing spondylitis or in good health (not recorded which).

The table lists this clonotype with a few counts. The chain is built from TRBV6-2 or TRBV6-3 and TRBJ2-3, with a weak D call TRBD1 (7 bases). V was cut by 6 bases and J by 3 bases, with 16 bases left in between. The CDR3 covers 15 residues. Germline values: CDR1 MNHEY, CDR2 SVGEGT. For the CDR3, the DNA is TGTGCCAGCAGGGCGTCGACAGGGAGGACAGATACGCAGTATTTT. Protein: CASRASTGRTDTQYF.

This clonotype was seen a single time. This chain links TRBV19 with TRBJ2-2; 7 bases line up with TRBD1. Germline lookup yields CDR1 LNHDA and CDR2 SQIVND (reference sequence). V shed 5 bases, J shed 4 bases, and the junction held 7 bases outside the gene matches. CDR3 length equals 15 residues. CDR3 sequence (DNA): TGTGCCAGTAGTCTTAGGACAGGACTCACCGGGGAGCTGTTTTTT. The encoded protein is CASSLRTGLTGELFF.

V is TRBV19 and J is TRBJ2-3; 8 nucleotides agree with TRBD1. There are 15 residues in the CDR3. After removal of 5 bases from V and 4 bases from J, the junction contained 8 bases not matched to a gene. Germline V gives CDR1 LNHDA, CDR2 SQIVND (reference sequence). CDR3 in DNA: TGTGCCAGTAGTTTACAGGGGGTTGGCGCAGATACGCAGTATTTT. It specifies CASSLQGVGADTQYF.

This chain links TRBV28 with TRBJ2-3, with D possibly being TRBD2 (6 bases). V lost 6 bases, J lost 4 bases, and 14 bases lay in between. Germline V gene data show CDR1 as MDHEN and CDR2 as SYDVKM. The CDR3 length is 14 residues. The CDR3 bases are TGTGCCAGCAGCTCGCGACTAGAACCAGATACGCAGTATTTT. This codes for CASSSRLEPDTQYF.

This clonotype has a handful of counts. This rearrangement joins TRBV12-3 or TRBV12-4 to TRBJ2-1; D may be TRBD2 (5 bases). The V gene lost 6 bases and the J gene lost 5 bases, with 8 bases spanning the gap. This CDR3 region has 12 residues. CDR3 sequence reads: CASRGVDNEQFF. DNA of the CDR3: TGTGCCAGCAGGGGAGTCGACAATGAGCAGTTCTTC.

Ten or more counts support this clonotype. The chain has TRBV12-3 or TRBV12-4 and TRBJ1-1; 7 nucleotides agree with TRBD1. CDR3 length: 15 residues. The V gene end was trimmed by 0 bases and the J gene end by 3 bases; junction bases not matched to a gene: 4. The CDR3 sequence: CASSLAGQYDTEAFF. CDR3 sequence (DNA): TGTGCCAGCAGTTTAGCGGGACAGTACGACACTGAAGCTTTCTTT.

The genes are TRBV6-2 or TRBV6-3 and TRBJ2-3; the D gene is possibly TRBD2 (6 bases). The V and J ends lost 6 bases and 2 bases respectively, with 15 bases between them. Germline loops: CDR1 MNHEY, CDR2 SVGEGT. The CDR3 contains 15 residues. The CDR3 coding sequence is TGTGCCAGCAGCGGTCCGGGGGTGATCACAGATACGCAGTATTTT. Its protein product is CASSGPGVITDTQYF.

The rearrangement joins TRBV7-6 to TRBJ2-7; 7 bases map to TRBD2. CDR1 is SGHVS and CDR2 is FNYEAQ in the germline V gene. V lost 4 bases, J lost 1 base, and 7 bases stayed unmatched. The CDR3 has 15 residues. DNA of the CDR3: TGTGCCAGCAGCTATATAGCGGGCCCTTCCTACGAGCAGTACTTC. This sequence encodes CASSYIAGPSYEQYF. Based on the CDR3 plus reference TRBV7-6 and TRBJ2-7, the full variable domain is GAGVSQSPRYKVTKRGQDVALRCDPISGHVSLYWYRQALGQGPEFLTYFNYEAQQDKSGLPNDRFSAERPEGSISTLTIQRTEQRDSAMYRCASSYIAGPSYEQYFGPGTRLTVT.

This clonotype appeared a few times. The CDR3 DNA reads as TGCAGTGCTTTAGCGGCCGACCCCCAAGAGACCCAGTACTTC. Its protein product is CSALAADPQETQYF. The rearrangement joins TRBV20-1 to TRBJ2-5, with D possibly matching TRBD2 (6 bases). V lost 5 bases and J lost 1, with 14 bases in between. This CDR3 has 14 residues. In germline, CDR1 is DFQATT, CDR2 SNEGSKA (reference sequence).

This clonotype showed up just a few times. V usage is TRBV6-1 and J usage is TRBJ2-6, with D maybe TRBD1 (5 bases). Germline V CDR1 and CDR2: MNHNS, SASEGT. This CDR3 is built from 15 residues. Between the trimmed V and J ends, which lost 2 bases and 4 bases, there was a span of 9 bases. The CDR3: CASSEKGSGANVLTF. CDR3 sequence (DNA): TGTGCCAGCAGTGAAAAGGGGTCCGGGGCCAACGTCCTGACTTTC.

This chain connects TRBV10-3 to TRBJ2-1; 7 bases are a match to TRBD2. This CDR3 spans 16 amino acids. Germline trimming cut 2 bases from V and 7 bases from J; bases unmatched to any gene: 11. From germline, CDR1 is ENHRY and CDR2 SYGVKD. In DNA, the CDR3 is TGTGCCATCAGTGAGCCACCAGCGTCGGGGGGAAATGAGCAGTTCTTC. Amino acid sequence: CAISEPPASGGNEQFF.

This clonotype occurred many times. The chain carries TRBV7-9 and TRBJ2-1; D is ambiguous. CDR1 is SEHNR and CDR2 is FQNEAQ in the germline V gene (reference sequence). The CDR3 runs 13 residues. Trimming pared 8 bases from V and 6 bases from J, leaving 14 bases between. This CDR3 reads CASSVVPVNEQFF. In DNA form, the CDR3 reads TGTGCCAGCTCCGTGGTCCCCGTCAATGAGCAGTTCTTC.

This chain uses TRBV2 with TRBJ2-7; D perhaps matches TRBD1 (6 bases). The CDR3 covers 13 residues. Per germline, CDR1 SNHLY and CDR2 FYNNEI. V lost 4 bases, J lost 3 bases, and 10 bases lay in between. The chain's CDR3 is CASSGQENYEQYF. The CDR3 DNA reads TGTGCCAGCAGTGGACAGGAAAACTACGAGCAGTACTTC.

This clonotype was detected only a few times. The chain links TRBV11-2 to TRBJ2-3; D could derive from TRBD1 or TRBD2 (5 bases each). This CDR3 is 15 amino acids long. Trimming removed 5 bases from V and 2 bases from J, with 14 bases in between. CDR1 is SGHAT and CDR2 is FQNNGV in the germline V gene. CDR3 sequence reads: CASSNGGTNTDTQYF. The CDR3 bases are TGTGCCAGCAGCAATGGGGGTACTAACACAGATACGCAGTATTTT.

V is TRBV10-3 and J is TRBJ2-7; possibly TRBD1 or TRBD2 for D (6 bases each). Trimming left V 2 bases short and J 5 bases short, with 10 bases between. Germline V gene lookup returns CDR1 ENHRY and CDR2 SYGVKD. CDR3 length equals 13 residues. The CDR3 bases are TGTGCCATCAGTGAGCCCGGGGGCCACGAGCAGTACTTC. Amino acid sequence: CAISEPGGHEQYF.

This chain connects TRBV6-1 to TRBJ1-1; tentatively, D is TRBD1 (6 bases). Germline V gene lookup returns CDR1 MNHNS and CDR2 SASEGT. This CDR3 is 15 amino acids long. V gave up 6 bases and J gave up 0 bases, with 14 bases separating them. This CDR3 is CASRKADSLNTEAFF. DNA of the CDR3: TGTGCCAGCAGAAAAGCGGACAGCTTGAACACTGAAGCTTTCTTT.

J is TRBJ2-1 and V is TRBV7-6, with D possibly called TRBD1 or TRBD2 (6 bases each). Germline V gene lookup returns CDR1 SGHVS and CDR2 FNYEAQ. Trimming pared 5 bases from V and 7 bases from J, leaving 12 bases between. This CDR3 has 13 amino acids. CDR3 in DNA: TGTGCCAGCAGCATGGGGGGCCTGAATGAGCAGTTCTTC. Its protein product is CASSMGGLNEQFF.

This clonotype was observed a handful of times. V gene TRBV7-3 combines with J gene TRBJ2-1; TRBD2 matches at 12 bases. Trimming removed 5 bases from V and 7 bases from J; junction bases left unmatched: 3. In germline, CDR1 is SGHTA, CDR2 FQGTGA. This CDR3 spans 14 amino acids. DNA for the CDR3: TGTGCCAGCAGCGCTAGCGGGGGGGGGAATGAGCAGTTCTTC. Translation: CASSASGGGNEQFF.

The rearrangement joins TRBV24-1 to TRBJ1-5, with D perhaps matching TRBD1 (5 bases). The CDR3 sequence is 17 residues long. Germline values: CDR1 KGHDR, CDR2 SFDVKD. Deletions cut 1 base from V and 6 bases from J, with 18 bases between. CDR3 bases: TGTGCCACCAGTGATTTCGGCGTTCAGGGATCACGTCAGCCCCAGCATTTT. This gives the protein CATSDFGVQGSRQPQHF.

Ten or more counts support this clonotype. The V gene is TRBV7-9, the J gene TRBJ2-1, with 9 bases aligning to TRBD1. Germline assignment: CDR1 SEHNR and CDR2 FQNEAQ (reference sequence). The CDR3 extends over 16 amino acids. V trimming: 5 bases; J trimming: 1 base; junction bases outside the gene matches: 6. The CDR3 nucleotides read TGTGCCAGCAGCAAGCGGGGACAGGGTTCCTACAATGAGCAGTTCTTC. It is translated as CASSKRGQGSYNEQFF.

V gene TRBV6-1 combines with J gene TRBJ2-4; 9 nucleotides match TRBD2. CDR3 size: 15 residues. The junction had 8 bases not matched to a gene; V was cut back by 7 bases and J by 4 bases. Germline CDR1 is MNHNS and CDR2 is SASEGT. CDR3 DNA: TGTGCCAGCAAGACAGTTAGCGGGGGAAAAAACATTCAGTACTTC. It codes for CASKTVSGGKNIQYF.

CDR3 in DNA: TGTGCCAGCAGCTTAGCGAAGGGAGGGGCCTACAATGAGCAGTTCTTC. This sequence encodes CASSLAKGGAYNEQFF. The chain uses TRBV7-9 and TRBJ2-1, with 7 bases matching TRBD2. There are 16 residues in the CDR3. Per germline, CDR1 SEHNR and CDR2 FQNEAQ (reference sequence). V was clipped by 0 bases and J by 2 bases; unmatched bases: 4.

In this sample, this clonotype turned up a few times. The gene calls are TRBV27 and TRBJ2-4; 13 bases align to TRBD2. This CDR3 is 15 amino acids long. V was clipped by 10 bases and J by 0 bases; unmatched bases: 3. Germline CDR1 is MNHEY and CDR2 is SMNVEV (reference sequence). The CDR3 bases are TGTGCCAAGACTAGCGGGGGGCTAGCCAAAAACATTCAGTACTTC. It is translated as CAKTSGGLAKNIQYF.